Below are 25 T cell receptor beta chains sequenced from a single sample in a study of beta chain features in type 1 diabetes. The entirety of the isolated RNA underwent reverse transcription, so expressed TCRB transcripts were sequenced. Produced via immunoSEQ multiplex PCR; TCRdb's table is partial and in-frame only. Among 430,000 or so clones listed, approximately 10% were seen once. The sequenced material came from naive CD4+ T cells from blood. The receptors were sampled from a woman aged 18-30 years in good health.

This clone was counted only a few times. V gene TRBV4-2 combines with J gene TRBJ2-7; possible D gene TRBD1, 6 bases. CDR1 and CDR2 (germline): LGHNA, YNFKEQ. Trimming removed 1 base at V and 3 bases at J, with 7 bases between. This CDR3 has 13 amino acids. Written as DNA, the CDR3 is TGTGCCAGCAGCCAAGGGGGGCACTACGAGCAGTACTTC. Translating gives CASSQGGHYEQYF.

The V gene is TRBV28, the J gene TRBJ2-3, with D possibly being TRBD1 (6 bases). V lost 8 bases, J lost 1 base, and 16 bases lay in between. Per the germline V gene, CDR1 is MDHEN and CDR2 is SYDVKM. The CDR3 is 15 residues long. The CDR3 reads CASENIQGRTDTQYF. For the CDR3, the DNA is TGTGCCAGCGAAAATATACAGGGTCGCACAGATACGCAGTATTTT.

This clone was picked up a small number of times. This chain links TRBV7-9 with TRBJ2-5; TRBD1 aligns across 11 bases. V was clipped by 5 bases and J by 2 bases; unmatched bases: 10. CDR1 and CDR2 (germline): SEHNR, FQNEAQ (reference sequence). CDR3 length: 17 amino acids. The CDR3 protein is CASSPGTGGLLQETQYF. Written as DNA, the CDR3 is TGTGCCAGCAGCCCCGGGACAGGGGGACTTCTTCAAGAGACCCAGTACTTC.

This clone has more than one count but fewer than ten. The rearrangement uses TRBV5-4 and TRBJ2-2; D gene ambiguous. The V end lost 6 bases, the J end lost 5 bases, and 11 bases lay between the germline ends. Germline CDR1 reads SGHNT; CDR2 reads YYREEE (reference sequence). There are 13 residues in the CDR3. The DNA of the CDR3 is TGTGCCAGCAAATTTCCGGCAACCGGGGAGCTGTTTTTT. It codes for CASKFPATGELFF.

This clone has just a few counts. The chain joins TRBV18 to TRBJ2-4, with 8 positions matching TRBD1. The junction had 9 bases not matched to a gene; V was cut back by 3 bases and J by 8 bases. The CDR3 is made up of 15 amino acids. The germline CDR1 and CDR2 sequences are KGHSH and LQKENI. The CDR3 here is CASSPGTGLTYIQYF. Here the CDR3 DNA reads TGTGCCAGCTCACCTGGGACAGGACTAACGTACATTCAGTACTTC.

The chain carries TRBV9 and TRBJ2-3; 10 nucleotides line up with TRBD2. The CDR3 consists of 17 residues. CDR1 is SGDLS and CDR2 is YYNGEE in the germline V gene. The V and J ends lost 4 bases and 1 base, in that order; junction bases with no gene match: 9. The CDR3 nucleotides are TGTGCCAGCAGCCCCCTAGCGGGAGCCCTCGGCACAGATACGCAGTATTTT. This encodes CASSPLAGALGTDTQYF.

This chain joins TRBV13 and TRBJ1-2; 7 bases are shared with TRBD1. The germline V gene has CDR1 PRHDT and CDR2 FYEKMQ (reference sequence). After removal of 2 bases from V and 0 bases from J, the junction contained 9 bases not matched to a gene. The CDR3 consists of 17 residues. CDR3: CASSLSRQGGSNYGYTF. CDR3 nucleotide sequence: TGTGCCAGCAGCTTAAGCAGGCAGGGGGGTTCTAACTATGGCTACACCTTC.

For this clone: Other DNA sequences in this specimen translate into the identical CDR3. The chain couples TRBV5-1 to TRBJ2-3; D gene unclear. The germline V and J ends were trimmed by 1 base and 2 bases, with 2 bases remaining between them. This CDR3 has 12 amino acids. CDR1 and CDR2 (germline): SGHRS, YFSETQ. The CDR3 DNA is TGCGCCAGCAGCTTGTCCACAGATACGCAGTATTTT. Encoded protein: CASSLSTDTQYF.

The rearrangement uses TRBV20-1 and TRBJ2-3; D unresolved. This CDR3 contains 11 residues. V was trimmed by 8 bases and J by 1 base, leaving 7 bases between them. Germline V gives CDR1 DFQATT, CDR2 SNEGSKA (reference sequence). The CDR3 sequence is CSSGGTDTQYF. The CDR3 nucleotides are TGCAGTTCCGGCGGCACAGATACGCAGTATTTT.

The V and J genes are TRBV27 and TRBJ2-7; no definite D call. Per germline, CDR1 MNHEY and CDR2 SMNVEV (reference sequence). This CDR3 has 11 residues. V gave up 4 bases and J gave up 3 bases, with 4 bases separating them. CDR3 protein: CASSSHYEQYF. In DNA form, the CDR3 reads TGTGCCAGCAGTTCTCACTACGAGCAGTACTTC.

This clone was observed a handful of times. This specimen includes other DNA sequences encoding the same CDR3. The chain is built from TRBV6-5 and TRBJ2-5, with unresolved D. There are 11 residues in the CDR3. Per germline, CDR1 MNHEY and CDR2 SVGAGI. V was cut by 4 bases and J by 4 bases, with 4 bases left in between. CDR3 DNA sequence: TGTGCCAGCAGTTCTGGAGAGACCCAGTACTTC. Its translation: CASSSGETQYF.

This chain links TRBV28 with TRBJ1-1; D remains unclear. Deletions cut 2 bases from V and 10 bases from J, with 11 bases between. CDR3 length: 12 residues. The germline gives CDR1 MDHEN, CDR2 SYDVKM. CDR3 sequence: CASSLTEDVAFF. The DNA for the CDR3 is TGTGCCAGCAGTTTAACCGAGGACGTAGCTTTCTTT.

This sequence joins TRBV29-1 and TRBJ2-6; a weak D match, TRBD1 (5 bases). Per germline, CDR1 SQVTM and CDR2 ANQGSEA. The CDR3 totals 14 residues. The V gene lost 3 bases and the J gene lost 1 base, with 7 bases spanning the gap. This CDR3 is CSVDSGSGANVLTF. The CDR3 nucleotides are TGCAGCGTTGACTCAGGGTCTGGGGCCAACGTCCTGACTTTC.

The sample holds a few counts of this clone. This sample also contains other DNA sequences that code for the same CDR3. J is TRBJ2-5 and V is TRBV5-1; 7 bases agree with TRBD1. Germline lookup yields CDR1 SGHRS and CDR2 YFSETQ. The CDR3 runs 14 residues. The V and J ends lost 3 bases and 2 bases, in that order; junction bases with no gene match: 4. The DNA of the CDR3 is TGCGCCAGCAGCTGGACAGGAAGACAAGAGACCCAGTACTTC. Its translation: CASSWTGRQETQYF.

There are a few counts of this clone. This rearrangement joins TRBV21-1 to TRBJ2-1; the table's D call TRBD1 went unverified against the DNA. TRBV21-1 is termed a pseudogene. CDR3 size: 16 residues. The CDR3 sequence: CASSASSETDYNEQFF. The CDR3 nucleotides read TGTGCCAGCAGCGCCAGTTCCGAGACAGATTACAATGAGCAGTTCTTC.

This clone was recorded a few times. V is TRBV7-3 and J is TRBJ2-2; D is possibly TRBD1 (6 bases). V was trimmed by 4 bases and J by 4 bases, leaving 16 bases between them. This CDR3 spans 16 amino acids. Germline V lookup: CDR1 SGHTA, CDR2 FQGTGA. CDR3 DNA sequence: TGTGCCAGCAGCTCCCAGGGGCGCCGGTTCACCGGGGAGCTGTTTTTT. Protein product: CASSSQGRRFTGELFF.

The V call is TRBV28, the J call TRBJ2-5; no clear D gene. The CDR3 covers 14 residues. Trimming removed 3 bases at V and 5 bases at J, with 13 bases between. Per the germline V gene, CDR1 is MDHEN and CDR2 is SYDVKM. Written as DNA, the CDR3 is TGTGCCAGCAGTTTCCAGATGGTACGGGAGACCCAGTACTTC. Translation gives CASSFQMVRETQYF.

This clone was counted a few times. The chain combines TRBV7-3 with TRBJ2-5; 9 bases align to TRBD1. CDR3 length: 17 residues. The J segment lost 6 bases and the V segment lost 1 base, leaving 12 bases of the junction unmatched. In germline, CDR1 is SGHTA, CDR2 FQGTGA. The CDR3 sequence: CASSLIGTGPRRKTQYF. The CDR3 nucleotides are TGTGCCAGCAGCTTAATCGGGACAGGGCCGAGGAGAAAGACCCAGTACTTC.

The gene calls are TRBV2 and TRBJ2-7; no firm D call. CDR3 size: 11 residues. V was pared by 1 base and J by 6 bases, with 4 bases between. Germline V gives CDR1 SNHLY, CDR2 FYNNEI. This CDR3 reads CASSEEGEQYV. CDR3 sequence (DNA): TGTGCCAGCAGTGAAGAGGGCGAGCAGTACGTC.

This rearrangement joins TRBV7-9 to TRBJ1-6, with TRBD1 identical over 8 bases. Germline values: CDR1 SEHNR, CDR2 FQNEAQ (reference sequence). Trimming cost V 1 base and J 7 bases; bases outside gene matches: 0. This CDR3 is built from 14 residues. The CDR3 nucleotides read TGTGCCAGCAGCTTAGACAGGGGGAATTCACCCCTCCACTTT. As protein: CASSLDRGNSPLHF.

The V gene is TRBV27, the J gene TRBJ2-2; no firm D call. The V gene's germline CDR1 is MNHEY and CDR2 SMNVEV (reference sequence). Between the trimmed V and J ends, which lost 2 bases and 4 bases, there was a span of 5 bases. The length of the CDR3 is 13 residues. CDR3 sequence reads: CASSLGLTGELFF. CDR3 sequence (DNA): TGTGCCAGCAGTTTAGGCCTCACCGGGGAGCTGTTTTTT.

There are many counts of this clone. The chain carries TRBV29-1 and TRBJ2-7; 16 nucleotides match TRBD2. Unmatched junction bases numbered 8, after V lost 6 bases and J lost 3 bases. Germline V gene data show CDR1 as SQVTM and CDR2 as ANQGSEA. This CDR3 has 16 amino acids. The CDR3 spells CSVRGLAGGLVYEQYF. The DNA of the CDR3 is TGCAGCGTCCGGGGACTAGCGGGAGGGCTTGTCTACGAGCAGTACTTC.

The chain employs TRBV28 and TRBJ2-7; D may be TRBD1 or TRBD2 (5 bases each). The CDR3 contains 14 residues. The V end lost 2 bases, the J end lost 3 bases, and 11 bases lay between the germline ends. CDR1 is MDHEN, CDR2 SYDVKM, per germline. This chain's CDR3 is CASSLVGDHYEQYV. In DNA form, the CDR3 reads TGTGCCAGCAGTTTAGTGGGGGACCACTACGAGCAGTACGTC.

This clone was recorded a few times. The chain recombines TRBV2 with TRBJ2-3, with D possibly being TRBD2 (5 bases). The germline V gene has CDR1 SNHLY and CDR2 FYNNEI. V was pared by 4 bases and J by 2 bases, with 10 bases between. This CDR3 has 14 residues. The CDR3 region is CASSVASNTDTQYF. The CDR3 region has the DNA TGTGCCAGCAGTGTCGCTAGCAACACAGATACGCAGTATTTT.

This clone was counted between two and nine times. The chain couples TRBV29-1 to TRBJ2-5, with 12 nucleotides matching TRBD1. This CDR3 spans 15 amino acids. The germline gives CDR1 SQVTM, CDR2 ANQGSEA. The J segment lost 5 bases and the V segment lost 6 bases, leaving 10 bases of the junction unmatched. CDR3 protein: CSVITGTGGLETQYF. In DNA form, the CDR3 reads TGCAGCGTGATAACCGGGACAGGGGGCTTGGAGACCCAGTACTTC.